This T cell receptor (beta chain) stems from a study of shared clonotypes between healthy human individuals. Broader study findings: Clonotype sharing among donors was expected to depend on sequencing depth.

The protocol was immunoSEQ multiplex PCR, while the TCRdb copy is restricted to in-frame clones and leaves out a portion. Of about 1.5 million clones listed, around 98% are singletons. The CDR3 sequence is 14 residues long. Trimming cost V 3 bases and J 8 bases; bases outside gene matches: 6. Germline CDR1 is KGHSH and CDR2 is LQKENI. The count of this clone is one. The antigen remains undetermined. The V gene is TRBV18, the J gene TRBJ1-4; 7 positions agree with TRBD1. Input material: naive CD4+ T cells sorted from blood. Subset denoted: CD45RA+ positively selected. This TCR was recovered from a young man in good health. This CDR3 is CASSPVTGEEKLFF. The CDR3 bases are TGTGCCAGCTCACCCGTCACAGGGGAAGAAAAACTGTTTTTT.